This T cell receptor beta chain derives from a study of T cell responses to AZD1222 COVID-19 vaccine. To note about this clone: Its antigen remains unknown.

Only in-frame clones appear in the TCRdb table, and some are missing; sequencing was by immunoSEQ multiplex PCR. The data show about 84,000 clones, with 70% to 90% seen just once and about 10% held by the top ten. Second-dose timings of about 4 or about 12 weeks were pooled. J was trimmed by 2 bases and V by 3 bases; bases with no gene match: 10. The CDR3 length is 16 residues. CDR1 and CDR2 from the germline V gene are WNHNN and SYGVQD (reference sequence). Study-wide points: The peak T cell response came first, and repertoires were sampled only after it. White British donors predominated, females outnumbered males, and clonal diversity was possibly underestimated. Only six AZD1222 recipients tested seropositive at baseline.

This specimen consisted of peripheral blood, obtained 28 days after the second AZD1222 dose. J is TRBJ2-7 and V is TRBV10-1, with TRBD1 identical over 7 bases. The TCR sequence derives from an adult who received the AZD1222 COVID-19 vaccine. The CDR3 loop is CASSETRDSLTYEQYF. The DNA for the CDR3 is TGCGCCAGCAGTGAAACCCGGGACAGTCTTACCTACGAGCAGTACTTC.